The 6 T cell receptor beta chains below come from one sample, sequenced in a study of response to subunit inactivated influenza vaccine. TCRdb analysed the RT-PCR reads with MiXCR anew, one entry per CDR3 protein. The sample comprises some 600,000 distinct CDR3 sequences, 12% to 15% of which are singletons, and about 7.4% rests with the top ten. The input for sequencing was PBMCs from blood, taken 14 to 15 days before vaccination. The receptors here all came from a man aged 50 or older who received an inactivated influenza vaccine.

This clonotype came up a few times. As DNA, the CDR3 is TGTGCCAGCTCATTGACACAGGGGGCCCAAGAGACCCAGTACTTC. Its translation: CASSLTQGAQETQYF. The chain carries TRBV18 and TRBJ2-5; 9 bases fit TRBD1. The junction had 5 bases not matched to a gene; V was cut back by 5 bases and J by 1 base. This CDR3 spans 15 amino acids. CDR1 KGHSH and CDR2 LQKENI come from the germline V gene.

The V and J genes are TRBV3-1 and TRBJ2-1, with D maybe TRBD2 (5 bases). Germline CDR1 reads LGHDT; CDR2 reads YNNKEL (reference sequence). The V and J ends lost 0 bases and 4 bases respectively, with 19 bases between them. The CDR3 spans 18 residues. The CDR3 reads CASSQERLEGVGYNEQFF. CDR3 DNA: TGTGCCAGCAGCCAAGAACGGCTCGAGGGAGTAGGGTACAATGAGCAGTTCTTC.

The rearrangement uses TRBV30 and TRBJ1-1; D gene unclear. V shed 2 bases and J shed 1 base, with 5 bases lying between them. The CDR3 is made up of 12 amino acids. Germline lookup yields CDR1 GTSNPN and CDR2 SVGIG (reference sequence). This CDR3 is CAWSLGNTEAFF. CDR3 DNA: TGTGCCTGGAGTCTCGGGAACACTGAAGCTTTCTTT.

V usage is TRBV28 and J usage is TRBJ2-1, with 9 nucleotides matching TRBD1. V lost 6 bases and J lost 10; bases outside the gene matches: 4. The CDR3 extends over 12 amino acids. The germline V gene has CDR1 MDHEN and CDR2 SYDVKM. CDR3 bases: TGTGCCAGCAGCCTAACAGGGGGCGAGCAGTTCTTC. It codes for CASSLTGGEQFF. Full variable domain (remainder filled in from reference TRBV28 and TRBJ2-1): DVKVTQSSRYLVKRTGEKVFLECVQDMDHENMFWYRQDPGLGLRLIYFSYDVKMKEKGDIPEGYSVSREKKERFSLILESASTNQTSMYLCASSLTGGEQFFGPGTRLTVL.

This clonotype has just a few counts. V gene TRBV29-1 combines with J gene TRBJ2-1; no reliable D call. The CDR3 has 13 amino acids. V lost 6 bases to trimming and J lost 2 bases, with 11 bases between them. Germline V lookup: CDR1 SQVTM, CDR2 ANQGSEA. The CDR3 reads CSVRANTYNEQFF. Here the CDR3 DNA reads TGCAGCGTAAGAGCGAACACCTACAATGAGCAGTTCTTC.

In this sample, this clonotype turned up a few times. The chain recombines TRBV12-3 or TRBV12-4 with TRBJ1-5; a possible D gene is TRBD1 (5 bases). Deletions cut 1 base from V and 5 bases from J, with 9 bases between. The CDR3 is made up of 14 amino acids. The CDR3 reads CASSLGRVDQPQHF. The CDR3 DNA sequence: TGTGCCAGCAGTTTAGGCAGGGTCGATCAGCCCCAGCATTTT.